The clone carrying this T cell receptor beta chain was found a few times. Its antigen remains unidentified. The authors used template switching to add a universal primer site and gave cDNA unique molecular identifiers. MiXCR, applied by TCRdb to the 5' RACE reads, yields one record per CDR3 protein. There are a few hundred thousand distinct CDR3 sequences in the sample; approximately 15% occur only once, and approximately 1% lies in the top ten. The data were obtained in a study of identical twins. General study findings and limits: A lower insertion count was a feature of abundant cord blood beta clonotypes, with no such feature in memory repertoires. The analysis was cross-sectional rather than longitudinal within donors.

CDR3 length: 16 residues. V was clipped by 5 bases and J by 0 bases; unmatched bases: 8. This sample was also put to use in a study of yellow fever vaccine responses in identical twins. That report adds: Twins' vaccine T cell responses reportedly seemed partly convergent and partly personalized.

The chain has TRBV12-3 or TRBV12-4 and TRBJ2-3; 7 bases are shared with TRBD1. The receptor was isolated from a woman under 30 in good health. Sequencing used CD4+ T cells sorted from blood. The CDR3 nucleotides read TGTGCCAGCAGTGTCCAGGGGGTAATTAGCACAGATACGCAGTATTTT. The encoded protein is CASSVQGVISTDTQYF.